This T cell receptor (beta chain) was sequenced in a study of blood T cell repertoires in COVID-19. Study-wide background: Whether acute or convalescent, the COVID-19 samples came from the United States, Italy and Spain. Sample material is recorded as cDNA or gDNA derived from T cells, B-cell-depleted T cells, or PBMCs.

Study processing details: Scientists estimated how many nucleated cells there were by amplifying reference gene primers. Assay: immunoSEQ multiplex PCR; the TCRdb copy retains only in-frame clones and omits some. The DNA was the basis for D and trimming; V, J and clone size are from that table. The sample comprises over 150,000 clones, roughly 84% of which are singletons, and roughly 13% rests with the top ten. This CDR3 comprises 13 residues. Trimming removed 5 bases at V and 4 bases at J, with 9 bases between. Germline loops: CDR1 SEHNR, CDR2 FQNEAQ (reference sequence). Sequenced input: peripheral blood. The rearrangement uses TRBV7-9 and TRBJ1-5; weak D call: TRBD1 (5 bases). This TCR was sampled from a human donor in a cohort sampled during active COVID-19. CDR3 coding DNA: TGTGCCAGCAGCAAGACAGAGAATCAGCCCCAGCATTTT. Its translation is CASSKTENQPQHF.